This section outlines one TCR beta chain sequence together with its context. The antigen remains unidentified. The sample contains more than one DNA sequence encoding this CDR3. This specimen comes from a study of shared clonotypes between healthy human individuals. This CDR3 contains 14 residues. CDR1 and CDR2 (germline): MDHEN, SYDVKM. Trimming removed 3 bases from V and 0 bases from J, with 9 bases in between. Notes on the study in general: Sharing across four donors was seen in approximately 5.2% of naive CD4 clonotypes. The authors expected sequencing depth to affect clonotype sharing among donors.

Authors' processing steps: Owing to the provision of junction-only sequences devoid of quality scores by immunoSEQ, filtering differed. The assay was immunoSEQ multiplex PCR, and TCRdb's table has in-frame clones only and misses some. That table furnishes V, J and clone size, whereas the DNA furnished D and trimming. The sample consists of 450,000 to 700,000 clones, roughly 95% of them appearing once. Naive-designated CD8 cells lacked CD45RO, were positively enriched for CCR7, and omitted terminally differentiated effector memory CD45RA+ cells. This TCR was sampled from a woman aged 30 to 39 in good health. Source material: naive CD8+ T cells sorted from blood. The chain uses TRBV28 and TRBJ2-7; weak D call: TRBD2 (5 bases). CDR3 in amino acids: CASSFVGSSYEQYF. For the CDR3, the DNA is TGTGCCAGCAGTTTCGTAGGGAGCTCCTACGAGCAGTACTTC.